The 29 T cell receptor beta chains presented below share a single source sample, sequenced in a study of cytomegalovirus exposure and HLA in healthy donors. Use of 60 Vbeta and 13 Jbeta primers characterized the PCR. Profiling relied on immunoSEQ multiplex PCR, and the TCRdb table lists in-frame clones only, not all of them. The data show approximately 110,000 clones, and the top ten clones hold 2% to 2.5%. What was sequenced was PBMCs. The receptors originated from a man aged 40-49 years in good health and CMV-seronegative.

The chain employs TRBV5-5 and TRBJ1-1; no clear D. V lost 4 bases, J lost 1 base, and 14 bases lay in between. Germline CDR1 is SGHKS and CDR2 is YYEKEE (reference sequence). The CDR3 has 15 amino acids. CDR3 loop: CASSLEGTSNTEAFF. The CDR3 DNA reads as TGTGCCAGCAGCCTTGAGGGCACATCGAACACTGAAGCTTTCTTT.

The chain combines TRBV11-3 with TRBJ2-1, with 11 bases aligning to TRBD1. The CDR3 consists of 16 residues. Germline V gives CDR1 SGHNT, CDR2 YENEEA. V shed 2 bases, J shed 10 bases, and the junction held 10 bases outside the gene matches. CDR3 nucleotides: TGTGCCAGCAGCTTACGGACAGGGGGCCCTCTGGGCGAGCAGTTCTTC. Its translation is CASSLRTGGPLGEQFF.

The chain has TRBV7-2 and TRBJ2-3, with D uncertain. The CDR3 is 12 residues long. Trimming stripped 2 bases from V and 4 bases from J, with 4 bases between. The germline V gene encodes CDR1 SGHTA and CDR2 FQGNSA. Here the CDR3 DNA reads TGTGCCAGCAGCTTAATCGCAGATACGCAGTATTTT. It encodes CASSLIADTQYF. Complete variable domain (other parts from reference TRBV7-2 and TRBJ2-3): GAGVSQSPSNKVTEKGKDVELRCDPISGHTALYWYRQSLGQGLEFLIYFQGNSAPDKSGLPSDRFSAERTGGSVSTLTIQRTQQEDSAVYLCASSLIADTQYFGPGTRLTVL.

The chain has TRBV5-1 and TRBJ1-1; perhaps TRBD1 as D (5 bases). The germline V gene has CDR1 SGHRS and CDR2 YFSETQ. The CDR3 covers 15 residues. The V end lost 2 bases, the J end lost 4 bases, and 15 bases lay between the germline ends. The chain's CDR3 is CASSFQGGAGTEAFF. The CDR3 nucleotides read TGCGCCAGCAGCTTCCAGGGAGGGGCCGGCACTGAAGCTTTCTTT.

This rearrangement joins TRBV28 to TRBJ1-1; maybe TRBD1 (6 bases). Germline V gene data show CDR1 as MDHEN and CDR2 as SYDVKM. Trimming removed 1 base from V and 11 bases from J, with 20 bases in between. The CDR3 totals 15 residues. CDR3 in amino acids: CASSLYHQGQGAAFF. The CDR3 bases are TGTGCCAGCAGTTTATACCACCAGGGGCAGGGTGCGGCTTTCTTT.

The gene calls are TRBV28 and TRBJ2-5, with 12 bases identical to TRBD1. J gave up 4 bases and V 7 bases, and 4 bases lay outside the gene matches. Germline CDR1 reads MDHEN; CDR2 reads SYDVKM. The CDR3 is made up of 14 amino acids. CDR3 sequence reads: CASKGTGGLETQYF. DNA for the CDR3: TGTGCCAGCAAAGGGACAGGGGGCTTAGAGACCCAGTACTTC.

The rearrangement uses TRBV18 and TRBJ1-1, with 10 bases aligning to TRBD1. Germline V gene sequence: CDR1 KGHSH, CDR2 LQKENI. This CDR3 spans 14 amino acids. Trimming cost V 5 bases and J 3 bases; bases outside gene matches: 3. The CDR3 nucleotides are TGTGCCAGCTCATCGGACAGGGGGGACACTGAAGCTTTCTTT. Its protein is CASSSDRGDTEAFF.

V is TRBV10-3 and J is TRBJ2-1; D perhaps matches TRBD2 (7 bases). Germline lookup yields CDR1 ENHRY and CDR2 SYGVKD. The CDR3 is 15 residues long. Trimming removed 6 bases from V and 6 bases from J, with 18 bases in between. The CDR3 here is CAISGGLGSGNEQFF. The CDR3 DNA reads TGTGCCATCAGCGGGGGGCTGGGGAGTGGCAATGAGCAGTTCTTC.

The chain is built from TRBV7-2 and TRBJ2-1; 8 nucleotides line up with TRBD1. This CDR3 has 14 amino acids. Trimming removed 2 bases from V and 6 bases from J; junction bases left unmatched: 3. Germline values: CDR1 SGHTA, CDR2 FQGNSA. The CDR3 DNA is TGTGCCAGCAGCTTAAACAGGGGGAGCAATGAGCAGTTCTTC. Encoded protein: CASSLNRGSNEQFF.

The chain combines TRBV5-4 with TRBJ1-2, with 9 bases fitting TRBD1. This CDR3 region has 16 residues. Germline assignment: CDR1 SGHNT and CDR2 YYREEE (reference sequence). With 7 bases clipped from V and 5 bases from J, the junction kept 15 bases outside the gene matches. This CDR3 reads CASEEVPTGGRYGYTF. The CDR3 region has the DNA TGTGCCAGCGAAGAAGTACCGACAGGGGGGAGGTATGGCTACACCTTC.

This chain connects TRBV4-1 to TRBJ1-1; D is undetermined. Germline assignment: CDR1 MGHRA and CDR2 YSYEKL. The CDR3 totals 14 residues. V was shortened by 0 bases and J by 9 bases, with 14 bases between the two germline ends. The CDR3 DNA reads as TGCGCCAGCAGCCAAGATCCTCGGTTGAAACAAGCTTTCTTT. This translates into CASSQDPRLKQAFF.

The J gene is TRBJ2-7, the V gene TRBV5-4; the match to TRBD2 covers 7 bases. The CDR3 spans 14 residues. Germline V gives CDR1 SGHNT, CDR2 YYREEE (reference sequence). Trimming took 4 bases from V and 4 from J; bases not matched to a gene: 8. The CDR3 DNA reads TGTGCCAGCAGCCGGGGACGGGGGGAGTACGAGCAGTACTTC. It yields the protein CASSRGRGEYEQYF.

This chain uses TRBV19 with TRBJ2-7; 9 bases are a match to TRBD1. V shed 3 bases and J 4 bases; nucleotides not matched to a gene: 4. The CDR3 contains 14 residues. Looked up from germline, CDR1 is LNHDA and CDR2 is SQIVND (reference sequence). CDR3 region: CASSMGQGRYEQYF. In DNA form, the CDR3 reads TGTGCCAGTAGTATGGGACAGGGAAGGTACGAGCAGTACTTC.

The chain is built from TRBV19 and TRBJ2-1, with D tentatively TRBD2 (6 bases). Germline V gives CDR1 LNHDA, CDR2 SQIVND (reference sequence). The CDR3 sequence is 14 residues long. With 3 bases removed from V and 6 bases from J, the gap between germline ends came to 12 bases. This chain's CDR3 is CASSMGQGGNEQFF. The DNA for the CDR3 is TGTGCCAGTAGTATGGGGCAGGGAGGCAATGAGCAGTTCTTC.

The V gene is TRBV30, the J gene TRBJ2-2; 8 positions match TRBD2. Germline CDR1 is GTSNPN and CDR2 is SVGIG (reference sequence). This CDR3 is built from 15 residues. V shed 5 bases and J 0 bases; nucleotides not matched to a gene: 5. The chain's CDR3 is CAWETSGTNTGELFF. CDR3 in DNA: TGTGCCTGGGAAACTAGCGGCACGAACACCGGGGAGCTGTTTTTT.

J is TRBJ2-7 and V is TRBV6-5; D is uncertain. CDR3 size: 13 residues. CDR1 is MNHEY and CDR2 is SVGAGI in the germline V gene. Trimming took 2 bases from V and 6 from J, leaving 11 bases between them. CDR3: CASSYPGLPEQYF. CDR3 sequence (DNA): TGTGCCAGCAGTTACCCCGGGTTGCCCGAGCAGTACTTC.

The rearrangement uses TRBV19 and TRBJ2-5; no reliable D call. The CDR3 has 13 residues. CDR1 LNHDA and CDR2 SQIVND come from the germline V gene (reference sequence). Trimming removed 3 bases at V and 3 bases at J, with 8 bases between. The CDR3: CASSIYVKETQYF. In DNA form, the CDR3 reads TGTGCCAGTAGTATCTACGTAAAAGAGACCCAGTACTTC.

V and J are TRBV9 and TRBJ2-7, with 10 bases aligning to TRBD2. CDR1 and CDR2 (germline): SGDLS, YYNGEE. The CDR3 extends over 14 amino acids. V gave up 4 bases and J gave up 1 base; unmatched junction bases: 2. The CDR3 loop reads CASSRTSGSYEQYF. CDR3 coding DNA: TGTGCCAGCAGCCGGACTAGCGGTTCCTACGAGCAGTACTTC. The entire variable domain, with the rest obtained from reference TRBV9 and TRBJ2-7, is as follows: DSGVTQTPKHLITATGQRVTLRCSPRSGDLSVYWYQQSLDQGLQFLIQYYNGEERAKGNILERFSAQQFPDLHSELNLSSLELGDSALYFCASSRTSGSYEQYFGPGTRLTVT.

V and J are TRBV7-9 and TRBJ2-1, with TRBD1 matching 8 bases. The germline gives CDR1 SEHNR, CDR2 FQNEAQ (reference sequence). The CDR3 is 14 residues long. V lost 6 bases, J lost 5 bases, and 6 bases stayed unmatched. Here the CDR3 reads CASSPGGGDNEQFF. CDR3 nucleotide sequence: TGTGCCAGCAGTCCAGGGGGCGGCGACAATGAGCAGTTCTTC.

CDR3 protein: CASSKGGGTGTYEQYF. The CDR3, as DNA: TGTGCCAGCAGCAAAGGTGGTGGGACAGGGACCTACGAGCAGTACTTC. The V and J genes are TRBV7-6 and TRBJ2-7; TRBD1 matches 9 bases. Germline V gene lookup returns CDR1 SGHVS and CDR2 FNYEAQ. J was trimmed by 2 bases and V by 5 bases; bases with no gene match: 10. The CDR3 has 16 residues. The variable domain in full, with the rest retrieved from reference TRBV7-6 and TRBJ2-7, is GAGVSQSPRYKVTKRGQDVALRCDPISGHVSLYWYRQALGQGPEFLTYFNYEAQQDKSGLPNDRFSAERPEGSISTLTIQRTEQRDSAMYRCASSKGGGTGTYEQYFGPGTRLTVT.

This chain uses TRBV6-5 with TRBJ1-2; no clear D gene. V was pared by 7 bases and J by 6 bases, with 15 bases between. There are 13 residues in the CDR3. CDR1 is MNHEY and CDR2 is SVGAGI in the germline V gene. CDR3 DNA: TGTGCCAGCACCAACTCATCGGGTCATGGCTACACCTTC. Translating gives CASTNSSGHGYTF.

The chain links TRBV30 to TRBJ2-7, with unresolved D. Germline lookup yields CDR1 GTSNPN and CDR2 SVGIG (reference sequence). Trimming left V 3 bases short and J 7 bases short, with 10 bases between. There are 11 residues in the CDR3. CDR3 DNA sequence: TGTGCCTGGAGATCCGCGGCGGAGCAGTACTTC. Protein product: CAWRSAAEQYF.

The rearrangement uses TRBV5-1 and TRBJ2-3; the D is unclear. With 0 bases removed from V and 8 bases from J, the gap between germline ends came to 7 bases. Germline-derived CDR1 and CDR2 are SGHRS and YFSETQ. CDR3 length: 12 amino acids. CDR3 sequence (DNA): TGCGCCAGCAGCTTGGAAACGGGTACGCAGTATTTT. Its translation: CASSLETGTQYF.

The V call is TRBV5-6, the J call TRBJ2-3; the D gene is possibly TRBD2 (5 bases). Trimming cost V 4 bases and J 0 bases, with 12 bases left between them. Germline-derived CDR1 and CDR2 are SGHDT and YYEEEE. The CDR3 loop spans 15 amino acids. The CDR3 region is CASSPSGVSTDTQYF. The CDR3 DNA sequence: TGTGCCAGCAGCCCCAGCGGAGTTAGCACAGATACGCAGTATTTT.

V and J are TRBV30 and TRBJ1-4, with a tentative D call TRBD1 (6 bases). The germline V and J ends were trimmed by 2 bases and 4 bases, with 11 bases remaining between them. This CDR3 has 14 residues. Germline CDR1 and CDR2: GTSNPN and SVGIG (reference sequence). In DNA, the CDR3 is TGTGCCTGGAGTCAGGACAGAAGTAATGAAAAACTGTTTTTT. It yields the protein CAWSQDRSNEKLFF.

The chain links TRBV5-1 to TRBJ1-4; tentative D call: TRBD1 (5 bases). The CDR3 has 15 amino acids. Germline CDR1 reads SGHRS; CDR2 reads YFSETQ. The germline V and J ends were trimmed by 0 bases and 8 bases, with 14 bases remaining between them. Written as DNA, the CDR3 is TGCGCCAGCAGCTTGGGGTCAGGGTTGGGGGAAAAACTGTTTTTT. Amino acid sequence: CASSLGSGLGEKLFF.

This chain joins TRBV11-3 and TRBJ2-5; TRBD2 is a possible D gene (7 bases). The V gene lost 0 bases and the J gene lost 4 bases, with 12 bases spanning the gap. Germline V lookup: CDR1 SGHNT, CDR2 YENEEA. The CDR3 contains 15 residues. CDR3 DNA: TGTGCCAGCAGCTTAGAGGGGGGGCGCGGAGAGACCCAGTACTTC. Amino acids: CASSLEGGRGETQYF. The full variable domain, with the rest looked up from reference TRBV11-3 and TRBJ2-5, is EAGVVQSPRYKIIEKKQPVAFWCNPISGHNTLYWYLQNLGQGPELLIRYENEEAVDDSQLPKDRFSAERLKGVDSTLKIQPAELGDSAVYLCASSLEGGRGETQYFGPGTRLLVL.

The V and J genes are TRBV10-3 and TRBJ2-5; TRBD1 matches 8 bases. V dropped 0 bases and J dropped 5; count of bases not matched to a gene: 11. Per germline, CDR1 ENHRY and CDR2 SYGVKD. This CDR3 has 17 amino acids. The CDR3, as DNA: TGTGCCATCAGTGAGTCGCAAGGACAGGGTAATGGGGAGACCCAGTACTTC. This encodes CAISESQGQGNGETQYF.

This rearrangement joins TRBV9 to TRBJ2-1; D gene ambiguous. Trimming shortened V by 0 bases and J by 0 bases, and 13 bases separated the two germline ends. This CDR3 comprises 17 residues. Germline-derived CDR1 and CDR2 are SGDLS and YYNGEE. This CDR3 reads CASSVEKRRSSYNEQFF. DNA for the CDR3: TGTGCCAGCAGCGTAGAGAAGCGTAGGAGCTCCTACAATGAGCAGTTCTTC.